Sequencing of this TCR beta chain was carried out in a study of T cell responses to AZD1222 COVID-19 vaccine. General study findings and limits: The study reported that nearly half of spike-specific TCRs target unmutated variant regions. The donor group comprised mostly white British people and more females; the analysis possibly underestimated clonal diversity. Dominant CD4 TCR responses targeted spike regions 160-218 and 743-854.

Using immunoSEQ multiplex PCR, the repertoire was profiled, and TCRdb retains in-frame clones only, with some absent. Seen here are 120,000 or so clones, 80% to 95% observed once, and the top ten hold under 4.5%. Looked up from germline, CDR1 is SGHKS and CDR2 is YYEKEE (reference sequence). V dropped 3 bases and J dropped 5 bases, with 11 bases sitting between them. The CDR3 contains 14 residues. To note about this clone: Antigen: not known.

The chain joins TRBV5-5 to TRBJ1-4; D unclear. Sample: peripheral blood, taken 28 days after the second dose of the MenACWY control vaccine. The clonotype was recovered from an adult who received the MenACWY meningococcal vaccine as a control. CDR3 loop: CASSSRAGNEKLFF. In DNA form, the CDR3 reads TGTGCCAGCAGCTCGCGGGCAGGAAATGAAAAACTGTTTTTT.